Shown below are 18 T cell receptor beta chains from a single sample sequenced in a study of CD8+CD57+ T cells in acquired aplastic anemia. Genomic DNA acted as the template from which TCR beta VDJ combination and CDR3 sequence profiling were carried out. MiXCR, applied by TCRdb to the reads, yields one record per CDR3 protein. The repertoire includes about 150,000 distinct CDR3 sequences, more than 35% of them detected once, and 8.4% sits in the top ten. The sequencing sample was made of sorted CD4+, CD8+, or CD8+CD57+ T cells (not recorded which) from PBMCs. These receptors came from a human donor in good health, serving as a control.

In regard to this clonotype: One end of the junction is discordant with germline, which a read error may explain. The rearrangement uses TRBV10-3 and TRBJ1-2; tentatively, D is TRBD1 (6 bases). CDR3 size: 16 residues. Germline assignment: CDR1 ENHRY and CDR2 SYGVKD. CDR3 protein: CAITAGGNRDGYGYTF. The CDR3 DNA reads TGTGCTATCACCGCCGGGGGCAACCGAGATGGCTATGGCTACACCTTC.

The chain uses TRBV29-1 and TRBJ2-7; 7 positions agree with TRBD1. The J segment lost 3 bases and the V segment lost 4 bases, leaving 9 bases of the junction unmatched. The CDR3 is made up of 14 amino acids. CDR1 and CDR2 (germline): SQVTM, ANQGSEA. The CDR3: CSVGNRGNYYEQYF. For the CDR3, the DNA is TGCAGCGTTGGTAACAGGGGCAACTACTACGAGCAGTACTTC.

The table lists this clonotype with many counts. The genes are TRBV20-1 and TRBJ1-3; D is unresolved. CDR1 and CDR2 from the germline V gene are DFQATT and SNEGSKA (reference sequence). The CDR3 runs 14 residues. The V and J ends lost 7 bases and 0 bases respectively, with 13 bases between them. Here the CDR3 DNA reads TGCAGTGTCTTAGAGCCTATCTCTGGAAACACCATATATTTT. Protein: CSVLEPISGNTIYF.

This clonotype was detected ten times or more. In DNA, the CDR3 is TGTGCCAGTAGTACCAGCGGGAGGCGGGCCGAGCAGTACTTC. This translates into CASSTSGRRAEQYF. V and J are TRBV19 and TRBJ2-7; 9 bases align to TRBD2. After removal of 4 bases from V and 6 bases from J, the junction contained 7 bases not matched to a gene. CDR3 size: 14 residues. Germline CDR1 is LNHDA and CDR2 is SQIVND (reference sequence). Together with reference TRBV19 and TRBJ2-7, the CDR3 gives the full variable domain: DGGITQSPKYLFRKEGQNVTLSCEQNLNHDAMYWYRQDPGQGLRLIYYSQIVNDFQKGDIAEGYSVSREKKESFPLTVTSAQKNPTAFYLCASSTSGRRAEQYFGPGTRLTVT.

This chain joins TRBV2 and TRBJ2-3; D is undetermined. CDR3 length: 13 residues. Germline-derived CDR1 and CDR2 are SNHLY and FYNNEI. V was shortened by 6 bases and J by 6 bases, with 13 bases between the two germline ends. In DNA form, the CDR3 reads TGTGCCAGCAGGACCGGGTTCGTTGATACGCAGTATTTT. This gives the protein CASRTGFVDTQYF.

The chain couples TRBV15 to TRBJ2-3, with D perhaps TRBD1 (5 bases). The V and J ends lost 5 bases and 0 bases respectively, with 12 bases between them. Germline V gives CDR1 LNHNV, CDR2 YYDKDF (reference sequence). The CDR3 contains 15 residues. CDR3 sequence reads: CATSYNGASTDTQYF. DNA of the CDR3: TGTGCCACCAGCTATAATGGGGCGAGCACAGATACGCAGTATTTT.

There are many counts of this clonotype. The chain carries TRBV3-1 and TRBJ2-1; D possibly corresponds to TRBD1 (6 bases). Looked up from germline, CDR1 is LGHDT and CDR2 is YNNKEL (reference sequence). V lost 5 bases to trimming and J lost 6 bases, with 11 bases between them. The CDR3 has 13 residues. CDR3 in amino acids: CASSSSTGNEQFF. The DNA for the CDR3 is TGTGCCAGCAGCTCTTCGACAGGCAATGAGCAGTTCTTC.

The chain uses TRBV10-2 and TRBJ1-1, with 8 bases aligning to TRBD1. The CDR3 has 13 amino acids. V was pared by 5 bases and J by 5 bases, with 4 bases of the junction left unmatched. Looked up from germline, CDR1 is WSHSY and CDR2 is SAAADI. CDR3 residues: CASSNQGATEAFF. The DNA of the CDR3 is TGCGCCAGCAGTAACCAGGGGGCAACTGAAGCTTTCTTT.

This clonotype was counted ten times or more. V is TRBV19 and J is TRBJ2-1; possibly TRBD1 or TRBD2 for D (5 bases each). Trimming removed 4 bases from V and 4 bases from J, with 11 bases in between. Germline V gives CDR1 LNHDA, CDR2 SQIVND (reference sequence). The CDR3 extends over 14 amino acids. DNA for the CDR3: TGTGCCAGTAGTAGGGGGAGAGGATACAATGAGCAGTTCTTC. As protein: CASSRGRGYNEQFF.

This clonotype was seen more than once but under ten times. At one end the junction does not follow the germline gene, possibly because of a read error. J is TRBJ1-2 and V is TRBV6-1; 9 bases agree with TRBD1. Germline CDR1 is MNHNS and CDR2 is SASEGT. CDR3 size: 15 residues. CDR3 sequence: CASSTGTGRKYGHTF. CDR3 in DNA: TGTGCCAGCAGTACCGGGACAGGGAGGAAATATGGCCACACCTTC.

The chain joins TRBV9 to TRBJ2-5; D is unresolved. CDR1 and CDR2 from the germline V gene are SGDLS and YYNGEE. Trimming stripped 4 bases from V and 0 bases from J, with 4 bases between. The CDR3 runs to 12 residues. The CDR3 protein is CASSQDQETQYF. The DNA of the CDR3 is TGTGCCAGCAGCCAAGACCAAGAGACCCAGTACTTC.

This clonotype was detected a few times. The J gene is TRBJ2-7, the V gene TRBV5-8, with a tentative D call TRBD1 (6 bases). CDR3 length: 16 residues. In germline, CDR1 is SGHTS, CDR2 YDEGEE. Trimming pared 4 bases from V and 0 bases from J, leaving 17 bases between. CDR3 loop: CASSKNPGHLSYEQYF. CDR3 nucleotides: TGTGCCAGCAGCAAGAACCCGGGACACCTCTCCTACGAGCAGTACTTC.

This clonotype was seen ten or more times. The chain links TRBV19 to TRBJ2-2; the match to TRBD1 covers 9 bases. Germline-derived CDR1 and CDR2 are LNHDA and SQIVND (reference sequence). Germline trimming cut 5 bases from V and 4 bases from J; bases unmatched to any gene: 8. CDR3 size: 16 residues. CDR3 loop: CASSVGQGMGTGELFF. Written as DNA, the CDR3 is TGTGCCAGTAGTGTGGGACAGGGCATGGGCACCGGGGAGCTGTTTTTT.

The V and J genes are TRBV2 and TRBJ2-5; D is undetermined. Germline V gene lookup returns CDR1 SNHLY and CDR2 FYNNEI. The CDR3 spans 12 residues. V was shortened by 6 bases and J by 4 bases, with 9 bases between the two germline ends. The CDR3 DNA reads as TGTGCCAGCAGCCAAACCGTAGAGACCCAGTACTTC. It codes for CASSQTVETQYF.

In its sample, this clonotype was seen many times. The V call is TRBV5-8, the J call TRBJ1-2, with TRBD1 identical over 8 bases. This CDR3 spans 13 amino acids. Trimming cost V 4 bases and J 3 bases; bases outside gene matches: 2. CDR1 and CDR2 (germline): SGHTS, YDEGEE. In DNA, the CDR3 is TGTGCCAGCAGCAGGGGACAGGACTATGGCTACACCTTC. It translates to CASSRGQDYGYTF.

This clonotype was counted ten times or more. The chain combines TRBV7-9 with TRBJ2-2; TRBD2 might be the D (6 bases). The CDR3 totals 15 residues. Germline lookup yields CDR1 SEHNR and CDR2 FQNEAQ (reference sequence). Trimming stripped 4 bases from V and 5 bases from J, with 14 bases between. This CDR3 reads CASSSRFGGTGELFF. CDR3 nucleotides: TGTGCCAGCAGCTCGAGGTTCGGGGGTACCGGGGAGCTGTTTTTT.

The rearrangement uses TRBV18 and TRBJ1-3; 7 bases fit TRBD1. Looked up from germline, CDR1 is KGHSH and CDR2 is LQKENI. This CDR3 is built from 16 residues. V gave up 2 bases and J gave up 0 bases; unmatched junction bases: 4. The DNA of the CDR3 is TGTGCCAGCTCACCAGTCGGGACAGCCTCTGGAAACACCATATATTTT. Translated, it gives CASSPVGTASGNTIYF.

The rearrangement links TRBV25-1 to TRBJ2-7; D may be TRBD1 or TRBD2 (5 bases each). This CDR3 has 14 amino acids. Germline values: CDR1 MGHDK, CDR2 SYGVNS. For the CDR3, the DNA is TGTGCTAGAGGGGTCCCTGGGGGAACTTACGAGCAGTACTTC. Translation: CARGVPGGTYEQYF.